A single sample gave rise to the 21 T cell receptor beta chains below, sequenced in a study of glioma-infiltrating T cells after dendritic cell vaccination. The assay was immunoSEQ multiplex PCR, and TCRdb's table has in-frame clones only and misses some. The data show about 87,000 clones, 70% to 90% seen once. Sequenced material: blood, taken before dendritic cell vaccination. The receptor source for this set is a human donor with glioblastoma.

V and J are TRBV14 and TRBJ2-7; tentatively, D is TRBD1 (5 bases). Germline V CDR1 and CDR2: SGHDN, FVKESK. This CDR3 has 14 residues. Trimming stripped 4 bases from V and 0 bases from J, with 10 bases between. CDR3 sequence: CASSLAGISYEQYF. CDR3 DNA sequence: TGTGCCAGCAGCCTCGCAGGGATCTCCTACGAGCAGTACTTC.

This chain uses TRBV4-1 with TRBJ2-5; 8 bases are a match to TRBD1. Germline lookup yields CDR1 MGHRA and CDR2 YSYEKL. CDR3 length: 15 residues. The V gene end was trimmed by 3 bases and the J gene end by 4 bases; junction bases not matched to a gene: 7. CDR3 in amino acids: CASSHDRGLGETQYF. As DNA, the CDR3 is TGCGCCAGCAGCCATGACAGGGGTTTGGGAGAGACCCAGTACTTC.

The CDR3 DNA sequence: TGTGCCAGCAGACGCGGGACAGGGGGCAACGAGCAGTACTTC. It is translated as CASRRGTGGNEQYF. The chain combines TRBV6-6 with TRBJ2-7; 12 nucleotides agree with TRBD1. The CDR3 is 14 residues long. V dropped 6 bases and J dropped 5; count of bases not matched to a gene: 5. CDR1 and CDR2 from the germline V gene are MNHNY and SVGAGI (reference sequence).

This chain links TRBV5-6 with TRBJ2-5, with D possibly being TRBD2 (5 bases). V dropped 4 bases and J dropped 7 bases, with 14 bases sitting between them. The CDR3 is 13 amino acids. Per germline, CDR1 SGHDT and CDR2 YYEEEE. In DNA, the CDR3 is TGTGCCAGCAGCCCCCCGGAGGTGGGGACCCAGTACTTC. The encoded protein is CASSPPEVGTQYF.

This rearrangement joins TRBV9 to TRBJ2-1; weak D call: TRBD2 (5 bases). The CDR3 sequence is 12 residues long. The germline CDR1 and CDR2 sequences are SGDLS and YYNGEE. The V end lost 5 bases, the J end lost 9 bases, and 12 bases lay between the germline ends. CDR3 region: CASRPSEGEQFF. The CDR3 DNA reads TGTGCCAGCAGACCCAGCGAGGGTGAGCAGTTCTTC.

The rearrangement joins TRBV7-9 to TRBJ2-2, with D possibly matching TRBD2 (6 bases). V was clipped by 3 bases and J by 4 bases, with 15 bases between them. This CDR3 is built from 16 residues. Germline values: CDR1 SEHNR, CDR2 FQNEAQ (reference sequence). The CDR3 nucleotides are TGTGCCAGCAGCTTTAGGATGGGCGGGACCACCGGGGAGCTGTTTTTT. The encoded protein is CASSFRMGGTTGELFF.

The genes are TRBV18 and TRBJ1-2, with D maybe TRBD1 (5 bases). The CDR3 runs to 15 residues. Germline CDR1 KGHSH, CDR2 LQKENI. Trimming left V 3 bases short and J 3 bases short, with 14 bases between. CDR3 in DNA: TGTGCCAGCTCACCCGTGTGGGGGGAGGACTATGGCTACACCTTC. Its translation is CASSPVWGEDYGYTF.

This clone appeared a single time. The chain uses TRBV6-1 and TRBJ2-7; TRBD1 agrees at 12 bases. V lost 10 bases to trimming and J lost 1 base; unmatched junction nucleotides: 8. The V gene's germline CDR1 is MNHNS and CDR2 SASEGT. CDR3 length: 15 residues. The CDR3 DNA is TGTGCCATCAGAAGGGGACAGGGGGCTTCCTACGAGCAGTACTTC. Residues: CAIRRGQGASYEQYF.

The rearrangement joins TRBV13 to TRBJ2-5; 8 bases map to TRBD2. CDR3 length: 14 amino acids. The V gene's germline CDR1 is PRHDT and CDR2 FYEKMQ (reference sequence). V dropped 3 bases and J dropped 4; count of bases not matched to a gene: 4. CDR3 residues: CASSFSGGGETQYF. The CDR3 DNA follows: TGTGCCAGCAGCTTTTCGGGAGGGGGAGAGACCCAGTACTTC.

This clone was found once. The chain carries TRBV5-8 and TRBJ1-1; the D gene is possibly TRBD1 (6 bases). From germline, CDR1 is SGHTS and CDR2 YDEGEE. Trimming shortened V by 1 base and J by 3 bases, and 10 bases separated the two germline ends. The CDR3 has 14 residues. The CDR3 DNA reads TGTGCCAGCAGCTTGCGGGGGGCTTACACTGAAGCTTTCTTT. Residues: CASSLRGAYTEAFF.

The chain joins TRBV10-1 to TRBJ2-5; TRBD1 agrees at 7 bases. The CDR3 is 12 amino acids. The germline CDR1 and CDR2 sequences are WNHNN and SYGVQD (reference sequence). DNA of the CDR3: TGCCGAGCACGACGACAGGGTGAGACCCAGTACTTC. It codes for CRARRQGETQYF.

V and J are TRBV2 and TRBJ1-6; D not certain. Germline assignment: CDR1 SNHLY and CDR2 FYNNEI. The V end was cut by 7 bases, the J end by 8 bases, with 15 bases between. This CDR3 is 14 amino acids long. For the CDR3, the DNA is TGTGCCAGCATCCCTCGCGGGGTGTATTCACCCCTCCACTTT. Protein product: CASIPRGVYSPLHF. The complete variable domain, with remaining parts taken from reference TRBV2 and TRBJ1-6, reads EPEVTQTPSHQVTQMGQEVILRCVPISNHLYFYWYRQILGQKVEFLVSFYNNEISEKSEIFDDQFSVERPDGSNFTLKIRSTKLEDSAMYFCASIPRGVYSPLHFGNGTRLTVT.

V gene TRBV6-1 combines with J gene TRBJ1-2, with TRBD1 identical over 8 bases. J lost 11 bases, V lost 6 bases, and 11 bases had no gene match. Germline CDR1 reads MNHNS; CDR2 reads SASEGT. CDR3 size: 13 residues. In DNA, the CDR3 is TGTGCCAGCAGGTTGGAGACAGGGGTTTCGTACACCTTC. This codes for CASRLETGVSYTF.

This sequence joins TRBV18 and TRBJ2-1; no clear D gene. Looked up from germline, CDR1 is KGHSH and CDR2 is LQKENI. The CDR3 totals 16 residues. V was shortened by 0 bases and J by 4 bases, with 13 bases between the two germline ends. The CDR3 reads CASSPPELILYNEQFF. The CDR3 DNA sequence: TGTGCCAGCTCACCACCAGAGCTGATTCTTTACAATGAGCAGTTCTTC.

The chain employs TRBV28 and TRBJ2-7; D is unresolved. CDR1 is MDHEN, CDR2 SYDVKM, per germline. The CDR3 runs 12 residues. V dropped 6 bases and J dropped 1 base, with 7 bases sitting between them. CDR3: CASSSSSYEQYF. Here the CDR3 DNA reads TGTGCCAGCAGCTCCTCTTCCTACGAGCAGTACTTC.

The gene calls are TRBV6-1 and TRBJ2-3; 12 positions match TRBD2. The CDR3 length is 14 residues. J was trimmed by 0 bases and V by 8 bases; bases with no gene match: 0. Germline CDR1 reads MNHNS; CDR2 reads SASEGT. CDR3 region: CASGTSGSTDTQYF. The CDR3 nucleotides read TGTGCCAGCGGGACTAGCGGGAGCACAGATACGCAGTATTTT.

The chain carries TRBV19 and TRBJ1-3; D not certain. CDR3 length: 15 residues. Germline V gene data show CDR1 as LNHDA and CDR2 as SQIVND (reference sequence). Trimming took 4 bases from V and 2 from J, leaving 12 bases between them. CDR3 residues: CASSKGWTPGNTIYF. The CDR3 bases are TGTGCCAGTAGTAAAGGGTGGACTCCTGGAAACACCATATATTTT. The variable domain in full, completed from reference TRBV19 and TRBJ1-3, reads DGGITQSPKYLFRKEGQNVTLSCEQNLNHDAMYWYRQDPGQGLRLIYYSQIVNDFQKGDIAEGYSVSREKKESFPLTVTSAQKNPTAFYLCASSKGWTPGNTIYFGEGSWLTVV.

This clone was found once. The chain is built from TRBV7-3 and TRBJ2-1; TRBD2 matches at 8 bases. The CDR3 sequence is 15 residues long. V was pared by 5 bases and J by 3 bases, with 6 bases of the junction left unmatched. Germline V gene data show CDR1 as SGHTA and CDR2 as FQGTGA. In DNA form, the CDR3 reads TGTGCCAGCAGCCTGACCGGGACTAGCTACAATGAGCAGTTCTTC. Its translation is CASSLTGTSYNEQFF.

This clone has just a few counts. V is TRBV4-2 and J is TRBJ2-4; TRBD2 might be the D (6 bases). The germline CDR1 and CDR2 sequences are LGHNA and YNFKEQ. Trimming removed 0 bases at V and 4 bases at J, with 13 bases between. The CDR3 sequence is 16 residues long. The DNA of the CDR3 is TGTGCCAGCAGCCAAGATTTTTGGGGGGAAAAAAACATTCAGTACTTC. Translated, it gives CASSQDFWGEKNIQYF.

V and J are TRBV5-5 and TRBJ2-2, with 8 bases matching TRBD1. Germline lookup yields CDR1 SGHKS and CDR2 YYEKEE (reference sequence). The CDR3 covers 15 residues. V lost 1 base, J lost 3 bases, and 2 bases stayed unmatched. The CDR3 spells CASSLQGADTGELFF. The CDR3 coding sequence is TGTGCCAGCAGCTTGCAGGGGGCGGACACCGGGGAGCTGTTTTTT.

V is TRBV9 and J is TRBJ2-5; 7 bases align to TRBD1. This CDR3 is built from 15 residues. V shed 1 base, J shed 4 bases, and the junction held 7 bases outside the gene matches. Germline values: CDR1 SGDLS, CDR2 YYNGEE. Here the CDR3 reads CASSVSPGGSETQYF. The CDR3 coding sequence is TGTGCCAGCAGCGTAAGTCCAGGGGGATCAGAGACCCAGTACTTC.